The 5 T cell receptor beta chains below come from one sample, sequenced in a study of blood T cell repertoires in COVID-19. TCRdb's table, derived via immunoSEQ multiplex PCR, lists solely in-frame clones and lacks some. The repertoire consists of some 120,000 clones, with about 88% occurring once and the leading ten covering 1.5% to 1.9%. Sequencing was done on a sample of peripheral blood. The receptors derive from a human donor in a cohort sampled during active COVID-19.

The chain uses TRBV4-2 and TRBJ2-5; D may be TRBD1 (5 bases). V was trimmed by 0 bases and J by 5 bases, leaving 16 bases between them. CDR1 and CDR2 from the germline V gene are LGHNA and YNFKEQ. The CDR3 spans 16 residues. This CDR3 is CASSQDGAVLRETQYF. CDR3 in DNA: TGTGCCAGCAGCCAAGATGGGGCAGTATTGAGGGAGACCCAGTACTTC.

The count of this clone is one. The CDR3 loop reads CASPRREGHSDTQYF. CDR3 DNA sequence: TGTGCCAGCCCCCGGCGGGAGGGCCACTCCGATACGCAGTATTTT. The chain links TRBV28 to TRBJ2-3; 9 bases align to TRBD2. This CDR3 region has 15 residues. After removal of 8 bases from V and 6 bases from J, the junction contained 12 bases not matched to a gene. The germline CDR1 and CDR2 sequences are MDHEN and SYDVKM.

The rearrangement joins TRBV7-9 to TRBJ2-5, with TRBD2 matching over 8 bases. The germline V gene has CDR1 SEHNR and CDR2 FQNEAQ (reference sequence). With V trimmed by 4 bases and J by 2 bases, 3 bases remained unmatched. The CDR3 length is 14 residues. In DNA, the CDR3 is TGTGCCAGCAGCTCCCCGGGGGGGCAAGAGACCCAGTACTTC. Its protein product is CASSSPGGQETQYF.

V usage is TRBV6-4 and J usage is TRBJ2-1; 10 bases align to TRBD2. V lost 4 bases to trimming and J lost 10 bases; unmatched junction nucleotides: 7. Germline CDR1 and CDR2: MRHNA and SNTAGT. This CDR3 spans 14 amino acids. The chain's CDR3 is CASSASGRVKEQFF. The CDR3 DNA reads as TGTGCCAGCAGTGCCAGCGGGAGGGTTAAAGAGCAGTTCTTC.

About this clone itself: Other DNA sequences in this specimen translate into the identical CDR3. The J gene is TRBJ2-7, the V gene TRBV4-1; TRBD2 matches 13 bases. Germline trimming cut 4 bases from V and 1 base from J; bases unmatched to any gene: 7. This CDR3 contains 17 residues. Germline V gene data show CDR1 as MGHRA and CDR2 as YSYEKL. CDR3 DNA: TGCGCCAGCAGCCCCCGGACTAGCGGGAGAAGTTCCTACGAGCAGTACTTC. This encodes CASSPRTSGRSSYEQYF.